The TCR beta chain under discussion was sequenced for a study of T cell changes during pregnancy in multiple sclerosis. This clone was detected only a few times. Assay used: immunoSEQ multiplex PCR; TCRdb lists only in-frame clones, some missing. The table shows 30,000 to 35,000 clones, with 75% to 90% occurring only once. The sequence came from a female donor with multiple sclerosis, enrolled in a pregnancy study. The input for sequencing was CD8+ T cells from peripheral blood mononuclear cells, taken after pregnancy.

CDR3 sequence (DNA): TGTGCCAGCAGCACACTGGACAGATCCTCTGGAAACACCATATATTTT. It is translated as CASSTLDRSSGNTIYF. V gene TRBV11-2 combines with J gene TRBJ1-3; a weak D match, TRBD1 (6 bases). The CDR3 spans 16 residues. Trimming pared 5 bases from V and 0 bases from J, leaving 14 bases between. Germline values: CDR1 SGHAT, CDR2 FQNNGV.